This T cell receptor beta chain came from a study of cytomegalovirus exposure and HLA in healthy donors. Both 60 Vbeta primers and 13 Jbeta primers went into the PCR. The repertoire was sequenced with immunoSEQ multiplex PCR; TCRdb's copy has only in-frame clones and lacks some. This table holds 150,000 to 200,000 clones, 85% to 90% found once. The study, taken as a whole, reports: Several of the most significant clusters appeared, in a later analysis, to be linked to common viral pathogens.

This CDR3 spans 14 amino acids. CDR1 and CDR2 from the germline V gene are MNHEY and SVGAGI. Trimming took off 3 bases at V and 6 bases at J, with 15 bases between the two ends. For this clone: The antigen is not known.

The chain combines TRBV6-5 with TRBJ2-7, with D possibly TRBD2 on 5 matching bases. The sequence was collected from a young woman in good health and CMV-seronegative. What was sequenced was PBMCs. DNA of the CDR3: TGTGCCAGCAGTTATGGCAAGGGCCTAGCCGAGCAGTACTTC. Amino acids: CASSYGKGLAEQYF.